A single sample gave rise to the 7 T cell receptor beta chains below, sequenced in a study of T cell responses to AZD1222 COVID-19 vaccine. The assay was immunoSEQ multiplex PCR, and TCRdb's table has in-frame clones only and misses some. The table has about 110,000 clones, less than 95% seen once. Sequencing was performed on peripheral blood, taken 28 days after the second AZD1222 dose. These receptors all stem from an adult who received the AZD1222 COVID-19 vaccine.

The chain employs TRBV5-1 and TRBJ1-3; a weak D match, TRBD1 (5 bases). The CDR3 runs 15 residues. Trimming stripped 0 bases from V and 3 bases from J, with 10 bases between. Looked up from germline, CDR1 is SGHRS and CDR2 is YFSETQ. CDR3 protein: CASSLDGTIGNTIYF. The CDR3 coding sequence is TGCGCCAGCAGCTTGGATGGGACGATTGGAAACACCATATATTTT.

The gene calls are TRBV7-9 and TRBJ1-2; no definite D call. Germline V gene data show CDR1 as SEHNR and CDR2 as FQNEAQ (reference sequence). V lost 1 base and J lost 9, with 9 bases in between. The CDR3 covers 12 residues. The CDR3 DNA sequence: TGTGCCAGCAGCTTAGTAGAGGGAAGCTACACCTTC. Protein sequence: CASSLVEGSYTF.

The chain recombines TRBV10-1 with TRBJ1-1; D is unresolved. Germline V lookup: CDR1 WNHNN, CDR2 SYGVQD (reference sequence). The CDR3 has 15 residues. With 11 bases removed from V and 0 bases from J, the gap between germline ends came to 19 bases. CDR3 sequence (DNA): TGCGCCGGCCACACCGTGTCGGGGATGAACACTGAAGCTTTCTTT. This sequence encodes CAGHTVSGMNTEAFF.

CDR3 in amino acids: CASSLSGGRYEQYF. CDR3 nucleotide sequence: TGCGCCAGCAGCTTGTCTGGGGGTCGCTACGAGCAGTACTTC. This rearrangement joins TRBV5-1 to TRBJ2-7; D possibly uses TRBD1 or TRBD2 (5 bases each). The ends were cut back, 1 base at V and 3 bases at J, with 11 bases in the middle. The CDR3 loop spans 14 amino acids. The germline CDR1 and CDR2 sequences are SGHRS and YFSETQ.

The rearrangement uses TRBV15 and TRBJ1-4, with 9 bases that match TRBD1. The ends lost 5 bases at V and 3 bases at J; junction bases unmatched: 4. This CDR3 comprises 15 residues. CDR1 LNHNV and CDR2 YYDKDF come from the germline V gene (reference sequence). The CDR3 sequence: CATSPRTGANEKLFF. The CDR3 DNA sequence: TGTGCCACCAGCCCTAGGACAGGGGCTAATGAAAAACTGTTTTTT.

V gene TRBV4-1 combines with J gene TRBJ1-1; TRBD1 might be the D (5 bases). Germline-derived CDR1 and CDR2 are MGHRA and YSYEKL. The CDR3 extends over 14 amino acids. V lost 4 bases to trimming and J lost 0 bases, with 9 bases between them. CDR3 DNA sequence: TGCGCCAGCAGCCTGGGACCCATGAACACTGAAGCTTTCTTT. It translates to CASSLGPMNTEAFF.

The chain couples TRBV5-1 to TRBJ1-1; no definite D call. CDR1 SGHRS and CDR2 YFSETQ come from the germline V gene. Trimming took 1 base from V and 9 from J, leaving 16 bases between them. The CDR3 is 14 amino acids. The CDR3 nucleotides are TGCGCCAGCAGCTTGAGGTCAGGTTATCGTCAAGCTTTCTTT. Translation: CASSLRSGYRQAFF.